This T cell receptor beta chain is from a study of human T cells and chemical hapten exposure (dated by TCRdb to the early 2020s). In terms of the full investigation: For sensitization, 2% DPC in acetone was applied to a 2 cm by 2 cm area of upper inner arm skin. Throughout the study period of roughly 24 weeks, patients also received therapeutic DPC doses to the scalp every week. Patch testing on the upper back used Finn chambers containing 0.01% DPC, with scoring done after 6 days according to International Contact Dermatitis Research Group standards. Most of the patients in the cohort were female, and the cohort covered alopecia areata with under or over 50% scalp involvement, alopecia totalis and alopecia universalis. Libraries were combined into a pool for sequencing, and differences in TCR yield between samples came mainly from small differences in library volumes within the pool. Peripheral blood TCR repertoire changes were tracked in vivo in alopecia patients during primary and secondary sensitization to the hapten diphenylcyclopropenone (DPC). Blood samples were taken from patients before sensitization (week 0) and at 2, 6 and about 24 weeks after DPC sensitization. For TCR sequencing, blood came from 25 to 35 alopecia patients at anywhere from one to four time points (pre-sensitization, 2, 6 and 24 weeks). Overall study outcomes, separate from this receptor: After repeated subsampling, the strength of the expansion versus patch-test correlation and the threshold at which it became significant changed. Expanded TCRs formed significantly more large CDR3 similarity clusters than pre-sensitization or healthy control sets, consistent with antigen-driven responses. Patch test score correlated positively with the number of PT1 expanded TCRs, reaching significance at thresholds 8, 16 and 32 but not at 4. DPC sensitization did not change how many TCRs were above 1 in 1000 frequency, and no evidence was found of alterations in global repertoire structure. All patients had alopecia, a presumed autoimmune disease, so their immune response might differ from that of healthy individuals.

Preparation of the library involved RACE. Instrument on record: NextSeq 500. During library preparation, unique molecular identifiers were attached to individual cDNA molecules so that TCRs could be counted in a quantitative, reproducible way. Both TCR alpha and TCR beta chains were sequenced from each blood RNA sample. Per the source publication's procedure: A median of around 100,000 TCRs per sample was observed, with a range of about 20,000 to 700,000. V, J and CDR3 annotation of the TCR reads was carried out using the Decombinator software suite. Every sample was subsampled to the same number of TCRs (28,000) for the PS versus PT1 abundance plots. TCRs were defined as expanded if absent before sensitization and observed at least eight times at the 2-week time point. TCRdb redid the processing of the public reads, applying fastp at Q25 and MiXCR, and retained in-frame beta chains. Identical CDR3 protein sequences are pooled into one entry, listed with their most common genes and DNA. The V and J calls and clone size come from TCRdb's table, not from the authors' own analysis. This sample gives roughly 380,000 distinct CDR3 sequences in total; 6% to 7% of them show up just once. The ten largest clones capture around 5.6% of the sample.

The time point label of this sample denotes: patch test 2, 6 weeks after DPC sensitization. Sample treatment or condition, as interpreted from the label and publication: therapeutic diphenylcyclopropenone sensitization with weekly scalp DPC. Blood at each patch-test visit was drawn before the patch test was applied. Eligible patients were aged 18 to 70, diagnosed with alopecia, deemed suitable for DPC therapy, and excluded if pregnant. Total RNA was extracted from unfractionated whole blood that had been collected in Tempus Blood RNA tubes. This clonotype appeared many times. Its antigen is still unknown. No base quality information exists; no much larger clone differs at one position. V is cut by 9 bases and J by 7 bases, and the space between the germline ends is 18 bases. Its CDR3 holds 14 amino acids, cysteine through phenylalanine. Only CDR3 DNA remains: 42 bases, in frame from the first base. The germline V gene encodes CDR1 MNHNY and CDR2 SVGAGI (reference sequence).

The chain joins TRBV6-6 to TRBJ1-4; TRBD1 might be the D gene, on 6 matching bases. The starting material was whole blood, obtained in connection with sensitization to the hapten diphenylcyclopropenone (DPC). The TCR was taken from a woman aged 18-29 years with alopecia areata. Some clones in this sample may be carry-over from other donors' samples. The sequence in DNA is TGTGCCAGTTACTTAGGGGGGTCCGGTGAAAAACTGTTTTTT. It translates as CASYLGGSGEKLFF.